The following is a T cell receptor (beta chain) sequence with its context. TCRdb keeps only in-frame clones here, not all; method: immunoSEQ multiplex PCR. The sample contains fewer than 150,000 clones, about 87% of which appear only once. The record originates from a study of blood T cell repertoires in COVID-19. Study context: The origin of the acute and convalescent COVID-19 samples was the United States, Italy and Spain.

This CDR3 region has 13 residues. Germline V gene data show CDR1 as SGHTS and CDR2 as YDEGEE. After removal of 2 bases from V and 6 bases from J, the junction contained 4 bases not matched to a gene. The V and J genes are TRBV5-8 and TRBJ1-2; 7 bases map to TRBD1. The specimen was peripheral blood. The receptor's source is a woman in her fifties or sixties with acute or convalescent COVID-19. The CDR3 spells CASSFSGTDGYTF. CDR3 in DNA: TGTGCCAGCAGCTTCTCCGGGACAGATGGCTACACCTTC.